One sample yielded the 10 T cell receptor beta chains listed below, sequenced in a study of response to subunit inactivated influenza vaccine. TCRdb re-called the RT-PCR reads with MiXCR, one entry per CDR3 protein. The sample shows about 540,000 distinct CDR3 sequences, around 15% of them seen only once. The source was PBMCs from blood, collected 11 to 12 days after vaccination. These receptors came from a man aged 50 to 59 who received an inactivated influenza vaccine.

This clonotype was found a few times. The genes are TRBV6-1 and TRBJ2-5; D possibly corresponds to TRBD1 (6 bases). From germline, CDR1 is MNHNS and CDR2 SASEGT. The CDR3 totals 14 residues. Between the trimmed V and J ends, which lost 6 bases and 4 bases, there was a span of 15 bases. The CDR3 here is CASSTPRGTETQYF. In nucleotides, the CDR3 is TGTGCCAGCAGCACCCCTAGGGGGACAGAGACCCAGTACTTC.

The V gene is TRBV4-2, the J gene TRBJ2-7, with unresolved D. The V gene lost 5 bases and the J gene lost 2 bases, with 19 bases spanning the gap. The CDR3 contains 16 residues. Germline V CDR1 and CDR2: LGHNA, YNFKEQ. CDR3 amino acids: CASSESAGPGTYEQYF. Written as DNA, the CDR3 is TGTGCCAGCAGCGAGTCTGCCGGGCCAGGCACCTACGAGCAGTACTTC.

This clonotype has a handful of counts. V gene TRBV5-1 combines with J gene TRBJ2-3; D may be TRBD2 (6 bases). In germline, CDR1 is SGHRS, CDR2 YFSETQ. This CDR3 region has 14 residues. Trimming left V 5 bases short and J 0 bases short, with 10 bases between. The CDR3 region is CASRLALSTDTQYF. DNA for the CDR3: TGCGCCAGCAGACTAGCCCTTAGCACAGATACGCAGTATTTT.

The J gene is TRBJ2-1, the V gene TRBV20-1; 7 nucleotides match TRBD1. Germline CDR1 DFQATT, CDR2 SNEGSKA (reference sequence). The CDR3 runs to 16 residues. V shed 2 bases, J shed 8 bases, and the junction held 15 bases outside the gene matches. CDR3 residues: CSARQIRGTIEDEQFF. The CDR3 coding sequence is TGCAGTGCTAGACAGATCAGGGGGACGATTGAAGATGAGCAGTTCTTC.

This clonotype was counted only a few times. V is TRBV18 and J is TRBJ2-1; 8 nucleotides match TRBD2. The CDR3 spans 15 residues. J was trimmed by 8 bases and V by 1 base; bases with no gene match: 7. Germline CDR1 reads KGHSH; CDR2 reads LQKENI. CDR3 sequence: CASSPLIAGRDEQFF. The DNA of the CDR3 is TGTGCCAGCTCACCACTCATAGCGGGGCGGGATGAGCAGTTCTTC.

This clonotype was counted between two and nine times. The chain carries TRBV27 and TRBJ2-1; 14 bases agree with TRBD2. The CDR3 is 16 amino acids. Trimming took 10 bases from V and 6 from J; bases not matched to a gene: 11. Germline CDR1 MNHEY, CDR2 SMNVEV (reference sequence). This CDR3 is CATTRPGTSGGNEQFF. The CDR3 bases are TGTGCCACCACTCGACCAGGGACTAGCGGGGGCAATGAGCAGTTCTTC.

This clonotype was counted many times. The genes are TRBV2 and TRBJ1-2; D uncertain. The CDR3 has 12 residues. Trimming took off 4 bases at V and 5 bases at J, with 8 bases between the two ends. Germline-derived CDR1 and CDR2 are SNHLY and FYNNEI. The CDR3 DNA follows: TGTGCCAGCAGTGCGGAGATTTATGGCTACACCTTC. Translating it yields CASSAEIYGYTF.

A few counts support this clonotype. The chain couples TRBV7-8 to TRBJ1-1, with 7 bases that match TRBD1. Germline V gives CDR1 SGHVS, CDR2 FQNEAQ. Unmatched junction bases numbered 7, after V lost 5 bases and J lost 1 base. There are 15 residues in the CDR3. CDR3 in DNA: TGTGCCAGCAGCATACAGGGGCCTCCGAACACTGAAGCTTTCTTT. Its protein product is CASSIQGPPNTEAFF. Complete variable domain (other parts from reference TRBV7-8 and TRBJ1-1): GAGVSQSPRYKVAKRGQDVALRCDPISGHVSLFWYQQALGQGPEFLTYFQNEAQLDKSGLPSDRFFAERPEGSVSTLKIQRTQQEDSAVYLCASSIQGPPNTEAFFGQGTRLTVV.

The chain couples TRBV7-2 to TRBJ2-1; 8 bases are a match to TRBD1. The CDR3 is 14 residues long. Trimming removed 5 bases from V and 4 bases from J; junction bases left unmatched: 4. Germline assignment: CDR1 SGHTA and CDR2 FQGNSA. CDR3 nucleotides: TGTGCCAGCAGCCAACAGGGGGTTTACAATGAGCAGTTCTTC. The encoded protein is CASSQQGVYNEQFF. Together with reference TRBV7-2 and TRBJ2-1, the CDR3 gives the full variable domain: GAGVSQSPSNKVTEKGKDVELRCDPISGHTALYWYRQSLGQGLEFLIYFQGNSAPDKSGLPSDRFSAERTGGSVSTLTIQRTQQEDSAVYLCASSQQGVYNEQFFGPGTRLTVL.

The chain recombines TRBV14 with TRBJ1-2; no firm D call. Germline V gives CDR1 SGHDN, CDR2 FVKESK. V lost 5 bases, J lost 4 bases, and 11 bases lay in between. The CDR3 length is 13 residues. The CDR3 loop reads CASSKDYGYGYTF. The DNA of the CDR3 is TGTGCCAGCAGCAAGGATTATGGCTATGGCTACACCTTC.